The rows below give T cell receptor beta chains drawn from one sample of a study of beta chain features in type 1 diabetes. The data were produced by immunoSEQ multiplex PCR, yet TCRdb's version contains in-frame clones alone and is incomplete. The profile covers more than 250,000 clones, with roughly 20% appearing a single time and 0.028% taken by the ten largest. Sequencing used naive CD4+ T cells from blood. These receptors were taken from a woman aged 40 to 49 with type 1 diabetes. Each CDR3 is given with its conserved first and last residue. Expanded clones are given a class, and other clones once, few, many or no size at all.

j_call v_call clone_size cdr3_aa
TRBJ2-7 TRBV7-2 few CASSPPWAGQSYEQYF
TRBJ1-4 TRBV28 few CASRLSMGRDEKLFF
TRBJ1-1 TRBV30 few CAWVRGPNTEAFF
TRBJ1-2 TRBV27 - CASSSYRQDSPGGYTF
TRBJ1-5 TRBV9 few CASSVGDISNQPQHF
TRBJ2-7 TRBV5-5 few CASSLLAAYEQYF
TRBJ1-6 TRBV15 few CATSPRLGPGVSPLHF
TRBJ1-2 TRBV5-1 few CASSLDTYGYTF
TRBJ1-5 TRBV6-5 few CASSPQGLGNQPQHF
TRBJ2-4 TRBV15 few CATSREPQGIGYF
TRBJ2-7 TRBV5-4 - CASSSLAGSDYEQYF
TRBJ2-1 TRBV5-1 few CASSSQGLADEQFF
TRBJ2-2 TRBV23-1 - CASSPNPDSSWRTGELFF
TRBJ2-7 TRBV28 - CASSLPGTVYEQYF
TRBJ2-2 TRBV9 - CASGLAGVHGELFF
TRBJ2-1 TRBV7-9 few CASSQPRGQYNEQFF
TRBJ2-7 TRBV11-2 few CASSLVTRGYEQYF
TRBJ2-2 TRBV30 - CAWSPLAGGTGELFF
TRBJ2-5 TRBV6-5 few CASSYSKADEETQYF
TRBJ2-5 TRBV7-9 few CASSLGGGETQYF
TRBJ1-5 TRBV29-1 few CSVGTSSGTDSNQPQHF
TRBJ1-6 TRBV5-6 - CASSRDRAMNSPLHF
TRBJ2-1 TRBV4-3 - CASSQDWGGITYNEQFF
TRBJ1-2 TRBV19 - CATTKNYGYTF
TRBJ2-7 TRBV7-9 - CASSLGGLGTGSYEQYF
TRBJ1-2 TRBV2 - CASSQGGGADHAF
TRBJ1-2 TRBV5-1 few CASSPEADYGYTF
TRBJ1-2 TRBV4-1 - CASSQVLSNYGYTF
TRBJ2-5 TRBV18 once CASSPTYSETQYF
TRBJ2-5 TRBV7-6 few CASSLQPTGQETQYF
TRBJ2-3 TRBV9 - CASSVATGETDTQYF